Listed below are T cell receptor beta chains from one sample, sequenced in a study of OX40 agonist ivuxolimab in advanced cancers. The method was immunoSEQ multiplex PCR; TCRdb's version includes in-frame clones alone and lacks a portion of them. The sample has around 50,000 clones; 80% to 90% are singletons. Sequences were derived from CD4+ or CD8+ T cells sorted from blood, sampled in a trial of the OX40 agonist ivuxolimab. The origin of the receptors is an adult with an advanced solid tumor such as melanoma, head and neck, liver or kidney cancer. Both conserved end residues are part of each CDR3. The order of the fields is V gene, D gene, J gene, clone size, CDR3 DNA, CDR3 protein. A D gene is named only where the DNA matches it firmly. A clone size is listed for some rows: how often the clone was seen (once, few, many), or a class if it is expanded.

TRBV2	TRBD1	TRBJ1-5	-	TGTGCCAGCAGTCAAGACAGGGGTCTGGTCCAGCCCCAGCATTTT	CASSQDRGLVQPQHF
TRBV27	-	TRBJ2-7	once	TGTGCCAGCAGTTATTTGGGCAGGGTGAACGAGCAGTACTTC	CASSYLGRVNEQYF
TRBV6-5	-	TRBJ2-3	-	TGTGCCAGCAGTTACGACAGCACAGATACGCAGTATTTT	CASSYDSTDTQYF
TRBV7-2	TRBD2	TRBJ2-1	once	TGTGCCAGCAGCTTTTTAGGCGGGGCTAGCGGCTACAATGAGCAGTTCTTC	CASSFLGGASGYNEQFF
TRBV6-1	-	TRBJ1-2	-	TGTGCCAGCAGTGATGGGCAGGACTTAAACTATGGCTACACCTTC	CASSDGQDLNYGYTF
TRBV19	TRBD2	TRBJ2-2	-	TGTGCCAGTAGTTCAAGGACTAGCATGAAGGAGCTGTTTTTT	CASSSRTSMKELFF
TRBV7-9	-	TRBJ2-1	-	TGTGCCAGCAGCTTAGTATCCGTTTACAATGAGCAGTTCTTC	CASSLVSVYNEQFF
TRBV2	-	TRBJ2-2	-	TGTATTAGCGGATACACCGGGGAGCTGTTTTTT	CISGYTGELFF
TRBV28	-	TRBJ1-1	-	TGTGCCAGCAGTCCTTTACGGATGGGAGCTTTCTTT	CASSPLRMGAFF
TRBV18	-	TRBJ2-3	-	TGTGCCAGCTCAGCCCAACAGCAGATCACAGATACGCAGTATTTT	CASSAQQQITDTQYF
TRBV19	-	TRBJ1-4	-	TGTGCCAGTAGTAGCCCTGGGTCGGGGAATGAAAAACTGTTTTTT	CASSSPGSGNEKLFF
TRBV25-1	-	TRBJ2-5	-	TGTGCCAGCAGTGTCTTTCAGGGGCGGGAGACCCAGTACTTC	CASSVFQGRETQYF
TRBV7-9	-	TRBJ1-2	-	TGTGCCAGCAGCTTAGGGGCAGGAGGGCCTAACTATGGCTACACCTTC	CASSLGAGGPNYGYTF
TRBV4-3	-	TRBJ2-7	-	TGCGCCAGCAGCCAAGATCGTCAGGGATCCTACGAGCAGTACTTC	CASSQDRQGSYEQYF
TRBV7-2	TRBD2	TRBJ2-3	-	TGTGCCAGCAGCTTAGGAGCTAGCGGCCGCACAGATACGCAGTATTTT	CASSLGASGRTDTQYF
TRBV7-2	-	TRBJ2-7	few	TGTGCCAGCAGCTTGATTGGGCCGTCGACTACCTACGAGCAGTACTTC	CASSLIGPSTTYEQYF
TRBV2	-	TRBJ1-5	-	TGTGCCAGCAGTGAATCCCATTTAGGAAACAATCAGCCCCAGCATTTT	CASSESHLGNNQPQHF
TRBV29-1	TRBD1	TRBJ2-1	-	TGCAGCGTAAAACCGGGACAGGGGTCTCATGAGCAGTTCTTC	CSVKPGQGSHEQFF
TRBV27	-	TRBJ2-3	-	TGTGCCAGCAGTTCCTTTCGGTCGCTATTTAGCACAGATACGCAGTATTTT	CASSSFRSLFSTDTQYF
TRBV6-5	TRBD1	TRBJ1-1	-	TGTGCCAGCAGTTATGGACAGGCCCAGGTGAACACTGAAGCTTTCTTT	CASSYGQAQVNTEAFF
TRBV20-1	-	TRBJ1-4	-	TGCAGTGCCAAAACTAATGAAAAACTGTTTTTT	CSAKTNEKLFF
TRBV6-1	-	TRBJ2-1	few	TGTGCCAGCAGTCTAAGCGGGTGGACGAATGAGCAGTTCTTC	CASSLSGWTNEQFF
TRBV28	TRBD2	TRBJ2-7	-	TGTGCCAGCAGACAGACTAGCGGGGGGGCAAGCTCCTACGAGCAGTACTTC	CASRQTSGGASSYEQYF
TRBV5-6	-	TRBJ1-2	-	TGTGCCAGCAGCTTGGCACGGGGCGCCCCCGTTGGGGGCTACACCTTC	CASSLARGAPVGGYTF
TRBV19	-	TRBJ1-1	once	TGTGCCAGTAGTATAACCTTTTTGGACACTGAAGCTTTCTTT	CASSITFLDTEAFF
TRBV19	TRBD2	TRBJ2-1	-	TGTGCCAGTAGTATAGATCCCCAGAGCGGGGTCGACATCAATGAGCAGTTCTTC	CASSIDPQSGVDINEQFF
TRBV4-1	TRBD2	TRBJ2-1	-	TGCGCCAGCAGCCAATTTAGCGGGGCCATCAATGAGCAGTTCTTC	CASSQFSGAINEQFF
TRBV7-9	-	TRBJ2-5	-	TGTGCTAGCAGCTTAGGGGCGTCGGAGACCCAGTACTTC	CASSLGASETQYF
TRBV6-1	-	TRBJ1-2	-	TGTGCCAGCAGCTTAGACAGCTCCTATGGCTACACCTTC	CASSLDSSYGYTF
TRBV28	TRBD2	TRBJ2-1	-	TGTGCCACTTCGGGACTAGCGTTTGGTGAGCAGTTCTTC	CATSGLAFGEQFF
TRBV28	-	TRBJ1-1	-	TGTGCCAGCAGTTTATACAACATGAACACTGAAGCTTTCTTT	CASSLYNMNTEAFF
TRBV9	TRBD2	TRBJ2-3	-	TGTGCCAGCAGCGTAACAGCGGGAGGCACAGATACGCAGTATTTT	CASSVTAGGTDTQYF
TRBV6-1	-	TRBJ1-3	-	TGTGCCAGCAGTGAAGCCTGGGGTGGCTCTGGAAACACCATATATTTT	CASSEAWGGSGNTIYF
TRBV28	-	TRBJ1-4	-	TGTGCCAGCAGTTTCCAGGGTGATGAAAAACTGTTTTTT	CASSFQGDEKLFF
TRBV7-3	TRBD1	TRBJ1-2	-	TGTGCCAGCAGCTTAGCGCAGACAGGGGGCTATGGCTACACCTTC	CASSLAQTGGYGYTF
TRBV7-8	-	TRBJ1-5	-	TGTGCCAGCAGCTTAAACGAGGGCCAGCCCCAGCATTTT	CASSLNEGQPQHF
TRBV6-5	TRBD2	TRBJ2-2	once	TGTGCCAGCAGTTTTCGGACTAGCCCGGGGACCGGGGAGCTGTTTTTT	CASSFRTSPGTGELFF
TRBV18	-	TRBJ1-5	-	TGTGCCAGCTCACCAAGGGGCGGTTCTAGGGATCAGCCCCAGCATTTT	CASSPRGGSRDQPQHF
TRBV5-1	TRBD1	TRBJ1-3	-	TGCGCCAGCAGCCGGGATGGGACAGGGGCTGGAAACACCATATATTTT	CASSRDGTGAGNTIYF
TRBV6-1	TRBD1	TRBJ1-4	-	TGTGCCAGCACCGCACCGACAGGGGAGTATGAAAAACTGTTTTTT	CASTAPTGEYEKLFF
TRBV5-1	TRBD1	TRBJ2-7	once	TGCGCCAGCAGCTTCACAGGGGAGTCCTACGAGCAGTACTTC	CASSFTGESYEQYF
TRBV5-1	TRBD2	TRBJ2-2	-	TGCGCCAGCAGCAGGGGACTATCCACCGGGGAGCTGTTTTTT	CASSRGLSTGELFF
TRBV18	TRBD2	TRBJ2-2	-	TGTGCCAGCTCCCCAAGGACTAGCGCGAACACCGGGGAGCTGTTTTTT	CASSPRTSANTGELFF
TRBV27	-	TRBJ2-2	-	TGTGCCAGCAGTGTACAGGGGAACACCGGGGAGCTGTTTTTT	CASSVQGNTGELFF
TRBV6-4	-	TRBJ1-4	-	TGTGCCAGCAGTGTGGAGGTGGGCGAAAAACTGTTTTTT	CASSVEVGEKLFF
TRBV28	-	TRBJ2-7	-	TGTGCCAGCCGGGGCGGCTACGAGCAGTACTTC	CASRGGYEQYF
TRBV10-3	TRBD2	TRBJ2-1	-	TGTGCCATCAGTCCCTCTTCCGGGACTAGCGGCCACAATGAGCAGTTCTTC	CAISPSSGTSGHNEQFF
TRBV28	TRBD1	TRBJ1-1	-	TGTGCCAGCAGCCCAATCGGACTACAGGGGGAAGACACTGAAGCTTTCTTT	CASSPIGLQGEDTEAFF
TRBV28	TRBD1	TRBJ1-1	-	TGTGCCAGCAGTTCGACAGGGTTGGACACTGAAGCTTTCTTT	CASSSTGLDTEAFF
TRBV2	-	TRBJ2-7	-	TGTGCCAGCAACAGGGTAAGAGGCACTTACGAGCAGTACTTC	CASNRVRGTYEQYF
TRBV7-6	-	TRBJ1-4	-	TGTGCCAGCAGCCCCGGAGGGGCTCAGGAAAAACTGTTTTTT	CASSPGGAQEKLFF
TRBV18	TRBD1	TRBJ2-1	-	TGTGCCAGCTCACGAGGGGGCCTCTCCTACAATGAGCAGTTCTTC	CASSRGGLSYNEQFF
TRBV5-6	-	TRBJ2-7	-	TGTGCCAGCAGGTCCAGGGCGGGATACGAGCAGTACTTC	CASRSRAGYEQYF
TRBV28	-	TRBJ1-4	-	TGTGCCAGCAGTATGACGCGAACTAATGAAAAACTGTTTTTT	CASSMTRTNEKLFF
TRBV27	TRBD2	TRBJ2-5	-	TGTGCCAGCAGAGCGGGGAACCAAGAGACCCAGTACTTC	CASRAGNQETQYF
TRBV14	-	TRBJ2-5	-	TGTGCCAGCAACGGGGGACTCCAAGAGACCCAGTACTTC	CASNGGLQETQYF
TRBV2	TRBD1	TRBJ2-1	-	TGTGCCAGCAGTGACAGGCAGGGGGTGTGGTACAATGAGCAGTTCTTC	CASSDRQGVWYNEQFF
TRBV9	TRBD1	TRBJ1-2	once	TGTGCCAGCAGCGTACTTGGGACAGCAAACTATGGCTACACCTTC	CASSVLGTANYGYTF
TRBV14	TRBD1	TRBJ1-1	-	TGTGCCAGCAGCCCGCAGGGGGCGAGTACTGAAGCTTTCTTT	CASSPQGASTEAFF
TRBV18	-	TRBJ1-1	-	TGTGCCAGCTCACCACTACAGGGCAAGAACACTGAAGCTTTCTTT	CASSPLQGKNTEAFF